The source of this TCR beta chain is a study of cytomegalovirus exposure and HLA in healthy donors. PCR involved 60 Vbeta and 13 Jbeta primers. Method: immunoSEQ multiplex PCR; TCRdb's copy keeps in-frame clones and lacks some. Among more than 110,000 clones listed, over 75% were seen once. This CDR3 is 14 amino acids long. Trimming shortened V by 5 bases and J by 4 bases, and 11 bases separated the two germline ends. The germline V gene has CDR1 SEHNR and CDR2 FQNEAQ (reference sequence). This clone has only a few counts. The target antigen is unknown. Study-wide points: Analysis was performed later, and it showed HLA-associated TCR beta chains to be more clonally expanded than equally common others. A later analysis found TCR association rates differed by HLA locus, highest for DRB1 and lowest for HLA-C.

The sequence derives from a woman aged 45-60 years in good health and CMV-seropositive. The chain employs TRBV7-9 and TRBJ1-4; no clear D. The sample was PBMCs. The CDR3 coding sequence is TGTGCCAGCAGCCCTGGGCGGGGTAATGAAAAACTGTTTTTT. It specifies CASSPGRGNEKLFF.